Shown below are 30 T cell receptor beta chains from a single sample sequenced in a study of blood T cells in healthy people across ages (dated by TCRdb to the mid-2010s). The library was generated by 5' RACE. These reads were obtained on an Illumina HiSeq 2500. A second PCR of roughly 6 to 12 cycles was performed with a sample-barcoded 5' primer and a J-beta primer mix. Through fastp at Q25 and MiXCR, TCRdb rebuilt clones from the public reads, retaining in-frame beta chains. All rows with the same CDR3 protein become a single entry with the most common DNA and genes. This sample gives roughly 680,000 distinct CDR3 sequences in total; about half of them show up just once. 25% to 35% of the sample lies in the top ten. The sample comprised blood. The receptors stem from an older woman in good health.

The chain couples TRBV28 to TRBJ2-5, with D perhaps matching TRBD2 (6 bases). The closer fit of TRBJ2-7 to the DNA end suggests the J call may be wrong. The CDR3 runs to 14 residues. Germline CDR1 and CDR2: MDHEN and SYDVKM. This CDR3 reads CASSFGGSKIEQYF. The CDR3, as DNA: TGTGCCAGCAGTTTTGGAGGGAGTAAGATCGAGCAGTACTTC.

This chain uses TRBV7-9 with TRBJ2-5; tentative D call: TRBD2 (5 bases). This CDR3 has 14 residues. The V gene lost 5 bases and the J gene lost 3 bases, with 13 bases spanning the gap. CDR1 and CDR2 from the germline V gene are SEHNR and FQNEAQ (reference sequence). CDR3 bases: TGTGCCAGCAGCCCAGCGGTTATAAAAGAGACCCAGTACTTC. Its protein is CASSPAVIKETQYF. The full variable domain, in which reference TRBV7-9 and TRBJ2-5 provide the parts outside the CDR3, is DTGVSQNPRHKITKRGQNVTFRCDPISEHNRLYWYRQTLGQGPEFLTYFQNEAQLEKSRLLSDRFSAERPKGSFSTLEIQRTEQGDSAMYLCASSPAVIKETQYFGPGTRLLVL.

A word on this clonotype: The junction shows a germline mismatch at one end, possibly a read error. CDR3 DNA sequence: TGCGCCGGCAGCATACTAACTAGCGGGAGCTACAATGAGCAGTTCTTC. It is translated as CAGSILTSGSYNEQFF. J is TRBJ2-1 and V is TRBV5-1; TRBD2 aligns across 11 bases. The CDR3 contains 16 residues. In germline, CDR1 is SGHRS, CDR2 YFSETQ.

V is TRBV6-2 or TRBV6-3 and J is TRBJ1-6; perhaps TRBD1 as D (6 bases). The germline gives CDR1 MNHEY, CDR2 SVGEGT. The CDR3 loop spans 14 amino acids. V was cut by 5 bases and J by 6 bases, with 11 bases left in between. The CDR3 reads CASSDDRSNSPLHF. The CDR3 DNA sequence: TGTGCCAGCAGTGATGACAGGAGTAATTCACCCCTCCACTTT.

The chain's CDR3 is CASSLYTGELFF. The CDR3 nucleotides are TGTGCCAGCAGTTTATACACCGGGGAGCTGTTTTTT. V usage is TRBV28 and J usage is TRBJ2-2, with unresolved D. From germline, CDR1 is MDHEN and CDR2 SYDVKM. V was pared by 1 base and J by 3 bases, with 0 bases between. The CDR3 is 12 amino acids.

This chain connects TRBV27 to TRBJ2-1; 8 nucleotides match TRBD2. Losses at the gene ends were 2 bases for V and 7 bases for J; bases not matched to a gene: 7. Germline CDR1 reads MNHEY; CDR2 reads SMNVEV (reference sequence). This CDR3 is 15 amino acids long. The CDR3 loop reads CASSLGGLGRNEQFF. DNA of the CDR3: TGTGCCAGCAGTTTAGGGGGACTAGGGAGGAATGAGCAGTTCTTC.

The chain employs TRBV7-2 and TRBJ2-1; D unclear. The CDR3 covers 16 residues. Trimming removed 0 bases from V and 4 bases from J, with 13 bases in between. Germline CDR1 and CDR2: SGHTA and FQGNSA. CDR3 region: CASSLAGPTLYNEQFF. As DNA, the CDR3 is TGTGCCAGCAGCTTAGCAGGGCCTACACTATACAATGAGCAGTTCTTC.

The chain uses TRBV4-2 and TRBJ2-7, with 10 bases lining up with TRBD2. From germline, CDR1 is LGHNA and CDR2 YNFKEQ. The length of the CDR3 is 16 residues. The V and J ends lost 0 bases and 8 bases, in that order; junction bases with no gene match: 10. The CDR3 region is CASSQDRGTSAVKQYF. The CDR3 coding sequence is TGTGCCAGCAGCCAAGATCGTGGGACTAGCGCAGTGAAGCAGTACTTC.

The sample holds many counts of this clonotype. CDR3 residues: CASSPGLAGVEQYF. The CDR3 bases are TGTGCCAGCAGCCCGGGACTAGCGGGAGTCGAGCAGTACTTC. The J gene is TRBJ2-7, the V gene TRBV7-6; 14 bases map to TRBD2. This CDR3 has 14 amino acids. With V trimmed by 5 bases and J by 6 bases, 3 bases remained unmatched. CDR1 is SGHVS, CDR2 FNYEAQ, per germline.

V and J are TRBV5-1 and TRBJ2-1; the D gene is possibly TRBD2 (5 bases). CDR1 SGHRS and CDR2 YFSETQ come from the germline V gene. This CDR3 has 14 residues. V lost 4 bases and J 7 bases, leaving 15 bases between the germline ends. The CDR3 coding sequence is TGCGCCAGCAGCGAAATAGGTCGGGGTAATGAGCAGTTCTTC. Encoded protein: CASSEIGRGNEQFF.

This chain links TRBV25-1 with TRBJ1-2, with 7 bases identical to TRBD1. The V gene's germline CDR1 is MGHDK and CDR2 SYGVNS. After removal of 10 bases from V and 2 bases from J, the junction contained 10 bases not matched to a gene. CDR3 length equals 14 residues. In DNA form, the CDR3 reads TGTGCCACCAACAAGCCGGGACAGAACTATGGCTACACCTTC. Its translation: CATNKPGQNYGYTF.

The chain is built from TRBV6-2 or TRBV6-3 and TRBJ2-7; 8 bases agree with TRBD1. The CDR3 is 15 residues long. Trimming removed 5 bases from V and 2 bases from J; junction bases left unmatched: 8. CDR1 and CDR2 (germline): MNHEY, SVGEGT. The chain's CDR3 is CASSGGTGATYEQYF. CDR3 DNA: TGTGCCAGCAGTGGTGGGACAGGCGCGACCTACGAGCAGTACTTC.

J is TRBJ2-3 and V is TRBV20-1; TRBD2 agrees at 10 bases. The CDR3 has 14 residues. In germline, CDR1 is DFQATT, CDR2 SNEGSKA (reference sequence). J was trimmed by 0 bases and V by 6 bases; bases with no gene match: 3. CDR3 nucleotide sequence: TGCAGTGCAACGACTAGCGGGAGCACAGATACGCAGTATTTT. Its protein product is CSATTSGSTDTQYF.

The genes are TRBV7-9 and TRBJ2-7; perhaps TRBD2 as D (5 bases). Trimming stripped 6 bases from V and 0 bases from J, with 15 bases between. The CDR3 is 15 amino acids. Germline CDR1 reads SEHNR; CDR2 reads FQNEAQ (reference sequence). The CDR3 nucleotides read TGTGCCAGCAGACCCTGGGAGTCGCTCTCCTACGAGCAGTACTTC. The encoded protein is CASRPWESLSYEQYF.

The chain has TRBV6-5 and TRBJ2-7; D not resolved. Germline V gene lookup returns CDR1 MNHEY and CDR2 SVGAGI. V was clipped by 0 bases and J by 7 bases, with 7 bases between them. The CDR3 length is 12 residues. The CDR3 DNA sequence: TGTGCCAGCAGTTACTCGGGTCGGGAGCAGTACTTC. Protein: CASSYSGREQYF.

The CDR3 region is CASSEQGGYGYTF. CDR3 DNA: TGTGCCAGCAGTGAACAGGGGGGGTATGGCTACACCTTC. This sequence joins TRBV6-1 and TRBJ1-2; 7 bases map to TRBD1. Germline V CDR1 and CDR2: MNHNS, SASEGT. The CDR3 is 13 amino acids. The ends lost 2 bases at V and 5 bases at J; junction bases unmatched: 2.

The DNA for the CDR3 is TGTGCCAGCAGCTTGCGGACAGGGGCGTTAGTCTATGGCTACACCTTC. As protein: CASSLRTGALVYGYTF. This chain links TRBV7-2 with TRBJ1-2; 9 nucleotides match TRBD1. The CDR3 consists of 16 residues. V lost 3 bases and J lost 4; bases outside the gene matches: 9. Germline V gene lookup returns CDR1 SGHTA and CDR2 FQGNSA.

This clonotype has only one observation. This sequence joins TRBV6-5 and TRBJ2-5, with D unresolved. The ends were cut back, 6 bases at V and 11 bases at J, with 13 bases in the middle. CDR3 length: 11 amino acids. Germline V gene data show CDR1 as MNHEY and CDR2 as SVGAGI. This CDR3 is CASSRLDKQYF. The DNA of the CDR3 is TGTGCCAGCAGCAGACTTGACAAGCAGTACTTC.

V gene TRBV12-3 or TRBV12-4 combines with J gene TRBJ1-1; D perhaps matches TRBD1 (6 bases). The CDR3 has 14 amino acids. Trimming pared 3 bases from V and 3 bases from J, leaving 11 bases between. The chain's CDR3 is CASSLGGAHTEAFF. In DNA, the CDR3 is TGTGCCAGCAGTTTGGGGGGGGCTCACACTGAAGCTTTCTTT.

The chain carries TRBV7-2 and TRBJ1-3; 8 bases fit TRBD1. In germline, CDR1 is SGHTA, CDR2 FQGNSA. With 5 bases clipped from V and 3 bases from J, the junction kept 3 bases outside the gene matches. This CDR3 spans 14 amino acids. The CDR3 protein is CASSPQGGGNTIYF. The CDR3 DNA is TGTGCCAGCAGCCCACAGGGGGGTGGAAACACCATATATTTT.

This clonotype was counted a few times. V is TRBV12-3 or TRBV12-4 and J is TRBJ2-5; a possible D gene is TRBD1 (6 bases). Deletions cut 6 bases from V and 3 bases from J, with 14 bases between. CDR3 length equals 14 residues. CDR3 bases: TGTGCCAGCAGGGGAGAGGGGGTCAAAGAGACCCAGTACTTC. Translation gives CASRGEGVKETQYF.

The chain joins TRBV11-2 to TRBJ1-2; 7 nucleotides match TRBD1. This CDR3 comprises 15 residues. In germline, CDR1 is SGHAT, CDR2 FQNNGV. V gave up 5 bases and J gave up 9 bases; unmatched junction bases: 15. CDR3 region: CASSDKDRRSGSYTF. The DNA of the CDR3 is TGTGCCAGCAGCGATAAGGACAGGAGAAGTGGAAGCTACACCTTC.

The chain uses TRBV24-1 and TRBJ2-3; D is unresolved. This CDR3 is 13 amino acids long. Germline V lookup: CDR1 KGHDR, CDR2 SFDVKD. The ends were cut back, 7 bases at V and 1 base at J, with 8 bases in the middle. CDR3 amino acids: CATSRRGTDTQYF. As DNA, the CDR3 is TGTGCCACCAGCCGTAGGGGCACAGATACGCAGTATTTT.

In this sample, this clonotype turned up once. One end of the junction is discordant with germline, which a read error may explain. The V and J genes are TRBV24-1 and TRBJ2-7, with 8 bases fitting TRBD2. The J call is uncertain, as TRBJ2-5 better fits the DNA end. The CDR3 loop spans 13 amino acids. Germline V gene lookup returns CDR1 KGHDR and CDR2 SFDVKD. CDR3 sequence: CATSEVAGETQYF. The CDR3, as DNA: TGTGCCACGAGTGAGGTAGCGGGGGAGACCCAGTACTTC.

This clonotype has a handful of counts. The chain recombines TRBV24-1 with TRBJ2-7, with 8 bases matching TRBD1. Germline-derived CDR1 and CDR2 are KGHDR and SFDVKD. The junction had 2 bases not matched to a gene; V was cut back by 6 bases and J by 2 bases. The CDR3 is 13 residues long. In DNA form, the CDR3 reads TGTGCCACCAGTCAGGGGGCAACCTACGAGCAGTACTTC. As protein: CATSQGATYEQYF.

The chain has TRBV20-1 and TRBJ2-3; 9 bases match TRBD1. Per the germline V gene, CDR1 is DFQATT and CDR2 is SNEGSKA (reference sequence). The CDR3 loop spans 14 amino acids. V was clipped by 6 bases and J by 5 bases; unmatched bases: 9. This chain's CDR3 is CSATRDRAGDTQYF. CDR3 in DNA: TGCAGTGCAACGAGGGACAGGGCGGGAGATACGCAGTATTTT.

A single count supports this clonotype. J is TRBJ2-2 and V is TRBV20-1, with D perhaps being TRBD1 or TRBD2 (6 bases each). CDR3 size: 14 residues. Germline lookup yields CDR1 DFQATT and CDR2 SNEGSKA (reference sequence). V lost 3 bases and J 4 bases, leaving 12 bases between the germline ends. The CDR3 DNA is TGCAGTGCTAGCGGGGGCGTGACCACCGGGGAGCTGTTTTTT. Protein sequence: CSASGGVTTGELFF.

This clonotype was observed a handful of times. For the CDR3, the DNA is TGCGCCAGCAGCGTCCCAGCAGTCAGTCGGGAGGTCACCTACAATGAGCAGTTCTTC. Encoded protein: CASSVPAVSREVTYNEQFF. The chain employs TRBV5-1 and TRBJ2-1; 7 bases match TRBD2. Per germline, CDR1 SGHRS and CDR2 YFSETQ. This CDR3 spans 19 amino acids. The V segment lost 4 bases and the J segment 2 bases; nucleotides outside the gene matches: 18.

On this clonotype: A junction end diverges from the germline sequence, so it may reflect a read error. The rearrangement joins TRBV7-7 to TRBJ2-4, with TRBD2 matching 8 bases. The J call may be mistaken, given a closer DNA end match to TRBJ2-7. Germline CDR1 is SSHAT and CDR2 is FNYEAQ (reference sequence). CDR3 size: 14 residues. Here the CDR3 reads CASSLAGSGHEQYF. The CDR3 DNA reads TGTGCCAGCAGTTTAGCGGGGTCAGGGCACGAGCAGTACTTC.

The chain combines TRBV5-1 with TRBJ2-2; perhaps TRBD2 as D (6 bases). The germline V and J ends were trimmed by 8 bases and 2 bases, with 22 bases remaining between them. CDR3 size: 17 residues. The germline gives CDR1 SGHRS, CDR2 YFSETQ. The CDR3 nucleotides are TGCGCCAGTACACGGGACTCCATTTCGATTAACACCGGGGAGCTGTTTTTT. Protein sequence: CASTRDSISINTGELFF.